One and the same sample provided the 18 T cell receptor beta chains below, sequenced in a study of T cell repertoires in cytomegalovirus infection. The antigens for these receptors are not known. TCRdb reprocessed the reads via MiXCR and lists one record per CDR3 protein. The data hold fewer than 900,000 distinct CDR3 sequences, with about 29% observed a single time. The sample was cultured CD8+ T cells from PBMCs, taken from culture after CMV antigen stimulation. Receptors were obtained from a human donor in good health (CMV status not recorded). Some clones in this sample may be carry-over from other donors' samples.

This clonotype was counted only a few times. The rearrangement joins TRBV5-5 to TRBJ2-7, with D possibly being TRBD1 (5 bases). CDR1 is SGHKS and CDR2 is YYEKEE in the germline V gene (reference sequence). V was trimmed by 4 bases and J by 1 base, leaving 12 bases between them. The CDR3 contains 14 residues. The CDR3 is CASSLEGDSYEQYV. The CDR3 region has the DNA TGTGCCAGCAGCCTCGAAGGGGATTCCTACGAGCAGTACGTC.

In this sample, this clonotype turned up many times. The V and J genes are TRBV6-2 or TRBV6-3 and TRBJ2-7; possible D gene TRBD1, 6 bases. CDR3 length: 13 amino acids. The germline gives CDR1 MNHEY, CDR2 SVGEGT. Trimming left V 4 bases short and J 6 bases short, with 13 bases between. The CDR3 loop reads CASSSDSTGEQYV. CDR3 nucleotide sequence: TGTGCCAGCAGTTCGGACAGTACGGGCGAGCAGTACGTC.

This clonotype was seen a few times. The CDR3, as DNA: TGTGCCAGCGGGCCGGCGGACTCACCCCTCCACTTT. Its protein is CASGPADSPLHF. The rearrangement uses TRBV7-6 and TRBJ1-6, with D uncertain. V dropped 8 bases and J dropped 10 bases, with 12 bases sitting between them. CDR3 length: 12 residues. Germline lookup yields CDR1 SGHVS and CDR2 FNYEAQ. Variable domain in full (rest from reference TRBV7-6 and TRBJ1-6): GAGVSQSPRYKVTKRGQDVALRCDPISGHVSLYWYRQALGQGPEFLTYFNYEAQQDKSGLPNDRFSAERPEGSISTLTIQRTEQRDSAMYRCASGPADSPLHFGNGTRLTVT.

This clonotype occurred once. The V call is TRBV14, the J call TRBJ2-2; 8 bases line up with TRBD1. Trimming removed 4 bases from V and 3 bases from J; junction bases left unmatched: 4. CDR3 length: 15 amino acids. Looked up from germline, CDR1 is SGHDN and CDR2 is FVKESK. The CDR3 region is CASSRTGRYTGELFF. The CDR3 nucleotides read TGTGCCAGCAGCCGGACAGGGCGATACACCGGGGAGCTGTTTTTT.

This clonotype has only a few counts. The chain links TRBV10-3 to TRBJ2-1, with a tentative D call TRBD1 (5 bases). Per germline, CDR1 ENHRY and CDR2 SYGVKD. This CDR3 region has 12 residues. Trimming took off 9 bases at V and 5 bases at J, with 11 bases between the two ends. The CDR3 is CAIGQRDNEQFF. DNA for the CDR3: TGTGCCATAGGACAACGAGACAATGAGCAGTTCTTC.

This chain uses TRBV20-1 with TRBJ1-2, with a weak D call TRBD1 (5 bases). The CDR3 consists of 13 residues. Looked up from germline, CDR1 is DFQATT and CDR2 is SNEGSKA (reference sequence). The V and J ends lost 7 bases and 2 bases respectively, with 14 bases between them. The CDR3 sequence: CSVQGPSNYGYTF. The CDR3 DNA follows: TGCAGTGTCCAGGGACCGTCGAACTATGGCTACACCTTC.

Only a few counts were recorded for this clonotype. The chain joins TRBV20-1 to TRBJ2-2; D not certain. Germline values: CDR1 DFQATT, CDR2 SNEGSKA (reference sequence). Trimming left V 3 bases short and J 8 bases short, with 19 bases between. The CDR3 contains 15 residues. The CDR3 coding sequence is TGCAGTGCTAGGGGTAGGACCTCCCCCTATGGGGAGCTGTTTTTT. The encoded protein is CSARGRTSPYGELFF.

CDR3 DNA: TGTGCCAGCAGCGGCAGGGACAGTGAAGCCACCGGGGAGCTGTTTTTT. Its protein product is CASSGRDSEATGELFF. This chain joins TRBV11-2 and TRBJ2-2; 7 nucleotides match TRBD1. Trimming at V came to 5 bases and at J to 4 bases, leaving 10 bases not matched to a gene. Looked up from germline, CDR1 is SGHAT and CDR2 is FQNNGV. The CDR3 sequence is 16 residues long.

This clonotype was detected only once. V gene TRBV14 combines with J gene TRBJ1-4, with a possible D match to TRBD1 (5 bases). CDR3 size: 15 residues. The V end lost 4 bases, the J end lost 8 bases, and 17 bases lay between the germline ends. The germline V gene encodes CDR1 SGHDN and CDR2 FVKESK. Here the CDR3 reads CASSPIQGLGEKLFF. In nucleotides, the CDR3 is TGTGCCAGCAGCCCTATTCAGGGTTTAGGAGAAAAACTGTTTTTT.

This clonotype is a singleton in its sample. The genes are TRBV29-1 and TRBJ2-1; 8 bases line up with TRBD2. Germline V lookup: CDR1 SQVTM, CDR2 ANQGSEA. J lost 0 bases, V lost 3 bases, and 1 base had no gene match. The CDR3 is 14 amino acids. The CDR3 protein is CSVELAGSYNEQFF. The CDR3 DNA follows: TGCAGCGTTGAGCTAGCGGGCTCCTACAATGAGCAGTTCTTC.

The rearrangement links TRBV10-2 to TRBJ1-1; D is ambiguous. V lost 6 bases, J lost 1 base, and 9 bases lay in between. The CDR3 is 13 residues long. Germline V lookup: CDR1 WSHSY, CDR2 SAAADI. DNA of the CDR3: TGCGCCAGCAGCTGGGCCGCGAACACTGAAGCTTTCTTT. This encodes CASSWAANTEAFF.

The CDR3 reads CASSHGTGAGQPQHF. The CDR3 nucleotides read TGTGCCAGCAGCCACGGGACAGGGGCGGGCCAGCCCCAGCATTTT. The chain recombines TRBV5-5 with TRBJ1-5, with 10 positions matching TRBD1. The CDR3 runs 15 residues. J gave up 7 bases and V 4 bases, and 8 bases lay outside the gene matches. CDR1 SGHKS and CDR2 YYEKEE come from the germline V gene (reference sequence).

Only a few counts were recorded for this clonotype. Written as DNA, the CDR3 is TGTGCTAGTGACTCTCTCGTTGCGAAAGGGAATGAGCAGTTCTTC. This encodes CASDSLVAKGNEQFF. V gene TRBV12-5 combines with J gene TRBJ2-1, with unresolved D. Germline V gene data show CDR1 as LGHNT and CDR2 as FRNRAP. With 7 bases removed from V and 7 bases from J, the gap between germline ends came to 20 bases. The length of the CDR3 is 15 residues. Full variable domain (outside the CDR3, taken from reference TRBV12-5 and TRBJ2-1): DARVTQTPRHKVTEMGQEVTMRCQPILGHNTVFWYRQTMMQGLELLAYFRNRAPLDDSGMPKDRFSAEMPDATLATLKIQPSEPRDSAVYFCASDSLVAKGNEQFFGPGTRLTVL.

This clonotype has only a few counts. The CDR3 here is CASIGLWYEQFF. CDR3 DNA sequence: TGTGCCAGTATCGGGCTCTGGTATGAGCAGTTCTTC. The chain links TRBV6-6 to TRBJ2-1; no reliable D call. V lost 9 bases, J lost 8 bases, and 14 bases lay in between. The CDR3 runs 12 residues. The germline CDR1 and CDR2 sequences are MNHNY and SVGAGI (reference sequence).

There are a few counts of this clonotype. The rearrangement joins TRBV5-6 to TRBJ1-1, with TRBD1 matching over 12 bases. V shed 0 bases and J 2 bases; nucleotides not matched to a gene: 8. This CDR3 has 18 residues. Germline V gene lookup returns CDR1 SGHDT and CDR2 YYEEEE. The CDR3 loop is CASSLGIPGTGGNTEAFF. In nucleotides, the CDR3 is TGTGCCAGCAGCTTGGGTATTCCCGGGACAGGGGGCAACACTGAAGCTTTCTTT.

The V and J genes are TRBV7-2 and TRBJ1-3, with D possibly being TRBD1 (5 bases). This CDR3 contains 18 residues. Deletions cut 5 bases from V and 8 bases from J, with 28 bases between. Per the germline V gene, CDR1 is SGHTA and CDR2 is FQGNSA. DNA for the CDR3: TGTGCCAGCAGCCCCCTCCCCATTCCGGGGCCCGATGAGGACACCATATATTTT. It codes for CASSPLPIPGPDEDTIYF.

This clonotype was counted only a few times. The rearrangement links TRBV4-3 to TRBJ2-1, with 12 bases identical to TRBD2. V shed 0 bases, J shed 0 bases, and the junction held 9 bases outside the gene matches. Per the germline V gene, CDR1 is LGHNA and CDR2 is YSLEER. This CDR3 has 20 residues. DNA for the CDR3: TGCGCCAGCAGCCAAGATCTGTCCCTAGCGGGGGGGAGCTCCTACAATGAGCAGTTCTTC. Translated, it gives CASSQDLSLAGGSSYNEQFF.

CDR3 region: CASSYIYREGYYGYTF. CDR3 DNA: TGTGCCAGCAGCTATATATACCGGGAGGGGTACTATGGCTACACCTTC. The chain employs TRBV6-2 or TRBV6-3 and TRBJ1-2; tentatively, D is TRBD1 (5 bases). This CDR3 spans 16 amino acids. Germline CDR1 is MNHEY and CDR2 is SVGEGT. V was cut by 6 bases and J by 3 bases, with 20 bases left in between.